Shown below are 30 T cell receptor beta chains from a single sample sequenced in a study of cytomegalovirus exposure and HLA in healthy donors. 13 Jbeta primers and 60 Vbeta primers were used for the PCR. Generated by immunoSEQ multiplex PCR, the TCRdb table keeps only in-frame clones and is missing some. The sample holds around 190,000 clones; about 80% are singletons and the top ten take roughly 0.99%. The sequenced sample consisted of PBMCs. All receptors derive from a woman in her forties in good health and CMV-seronegative.

This sequence joins TRBV5-5 and TRBJ2-7, with TRBD1 identical over 9 bases. V gave up 4 bases and J gave up 6 bases; unmatched junction bases: 11. The CDR3 loop spans 15 amino acids. Germline CDR1 SGHKS, CDR2 YYEKEE (reference sequence). The CDR3 reads CASSHPGQGSFEQYV. The CDR3 nucleotides read TGTGCCAGCAGCCATCCGGGACAGGGTAGTTTCGAGCAGTACGTC.

The chain employs TRBV5-6 and TRBJ1-1, with D perhaps TRBD1 (5 bases). Per germline, CDR1 SGHDT and CDR2 YYEEEE. V was pared by 2 bases and J by 1 base, with 15 bases between. This CDR3 is built from 16 residues. The CDR3 spells CASSLPTGLTNTEAFF. For the CDR3, the DNA is TGTGCCAGCAGCTTACCAACGGGACTCACGAACACTGAAGCTTTCTTT.

The chain uses TRBV11-3 and TRBJ2-7, with 11 bases identical to TRBD1. J gave up 7 bases and V 4 bases, and 6 bases lay outside the gene matches. In germline, CDR1 is SGHNT, CDR2 YENEEA. The CDR3 is made up of 14 amino acids. Written as DNA, the CDR3 is TGTGCCAGCAGCTCCCGGACAGGGGGCCGGGAGCAGTACTTC. Protein sequence: CASSSRTGGREQYF.

The genes are TRBV19 and TRBJ2-1; 8 bases map to TRBD2. Germline-derived CDR1 and CDR2 are LNHDA and SQIVND (reference sequence). The CDR3 has 13 amino acids. V dropped 6 bases and J dropped 3; count of bases not matched to a gene: 1. Here the CDR3 DNA reads TGTGCCAGTAGGCGGGAGGTCTACAATGAGCAGTTCTTC. Encoded protein: CASRREVYNEQFF.

Only one count was recorded for this clone. The gene calls are TRBV5-1 and TRBJ1-1, with TRBD1 matching 10 bases. V gave up 3 bases and J gave up 8 bases; unmatched junction bases: 7. Germline CDR1 reads SGHRS; CDR2 reads YFSETQ. The CDR3 sequence is 14 residues long. The CDR3 protein is CASSSLGQGLEAFF. CDR3 sequence (DNA): TGCGCCAGCAGCTCTCTGGGACAGGGGCTAGAAGCTTTCTTT.

V usage is TRBV7-2 and J usage is TRBJ2-7, with D unresolved. V was shortened by 1 base and J by 6 bases, with 13 bases between the two germline ends. The CDR3 is 14 residues long. The germline V gene encodes CDR1 SGHTA and CDR2 FQGNSA. As DNA, the CDR3 is TGTGCCAGCAGCTTAGTTCCAGAAGTAGCCGAGCAGTACGTC. Encoded protein: CASSLVPEVAEQYV.

This clone was recorded a few times. This chain joins TRBV30 and TRBJ1-2; possible D gene TRBD1, 6 bases. Trimming took 2 bases from V and 7 from J, leaving 14 bases between them. The germline V gene has CDR1 GTSNPN and CDR2 SVGIG (reference sequence). This CDR3 comprises 13 residues. DNA of the CDR3: TGTGCCTGGAGTCCTGGGGGGGCTGGTGGCTACACCTTC. Translated, it gives CAWSPGGAGGYTF.

The chain's CDR3 is CASSQAGIGVYGYTF. In DNA, the CDR3 is TGTGCCAGCAGCCAGGCCGGGATCGGTGTCTATGGCTACACCTTC. The genes are TRBV14 and TRBJ1-2; D remains ambiguous. The germline gives CDR1 SGHDN, CDR2 FVKESK. This CDR3 spans 15 amino acids. V was trimmed by 3 bases and J by 4 bases, leaving 15 bases between them.

The chain joins TRBV5-1 to TRBJ2-5; perhaps TRBD2 as D (5 bases). CDR1 is SGHRS and CDR2 is YFSETQ in the germline V gene. V was clipped by 0 bases and J by 2 bases, with 5 bases between them. This CDR3 is 13 amino acids long. The CDR3 spells CASSLGGQETQYF. The CDR3 nucleotides are TGCGCCAGCAGCTTGGGAGGGCAAGAGACCCAGTACTTC.

The chain employs TRBV6-6 and TRBJ2-7; a weak D match, TRBD2 (5 bases). Germline CDR1 reads MNHNY; CDR2 reads SVGAGI (reference sequence). The V end lost 0 bases, the J end lost 6 bases, and 12 bases lay between the germline ends. The CDR3 extends over 14 amino acids. CDR3 sequence: CASSYSKSEGEQYV. The CDR3 region has the DNA TGTGCCAGCAGTTACTCCAAGAGCGAGGGCGAGCAGTACGTC.

The genes are TRBV6-6 and TRBJ1-3, with TRBD1 matching over 7 bases. The J segment lost 0 bases and the V segment lost 8 bases, leaving 10 bases of the junction unmatched. Germline CDR1 MNHNY, CDR2 SVGAGI (reference sequence). The CDR3 sequence is 16 residues long. The DNA of the CDR3 is TGTGCCAGCGCTTCGGGACAGATAAGCTCTGGAAACACCATATATTTT. Amino acid sequence: CASASGQISSGNTIYF.

This sequence joins TRBV9 and TRBJ1-2; tentatively, D is TRBD1 (5 bases). Germline CDR1 SGDLS, CDR2 YYNGEE. The V and J ends lost 0 bases and 2 bases respectively, with 8 bases between them. The CDR3 runs 14 residues. Here the CDR3 DNA reads TGTGCCAGCAGCGTAGCAGGGATAAACTATGGCTACACCTTC. This encodes CASSVAGINYGYTF.

The chain joins TRBV9 to TRBJ2-1; possible D gene TRBD2, 5 bases. The CDR3 has 15 residues. CDR1 is SGDLS, CDR2 YYNGEE, per germline. Trimming took 0 bases from V and 3 from J, leaving 10 bases between them. CDR3: CASSVGGSIYNEQFF. CDR3 DNA sequence: TGTGCCAGCAGCGTAGGAGGGTCTATCTACAATGAGCAGTTCTTC.

This clone appeared a single time. The J gene is TRBJ2-3, the V gene TRBV5-4, with D maybe TRBD2 (6 bases). This CDR3 spans 16 amino acids. Trimming removed 4 bases at V and 0 bases at J, with 15 bases between. The germline V gene has CDR1 SGHNT and CDR2 YYREEE (reference sequence). The CDR3 reads CASSSGKGTSTDTQYF. The CDR3 DNA sequence: TGTGCCAGCAGCAGTGGGAAGGGGACTAGCACAGATACGCAGTATTTT.

V usage is TRBV6-1 and J usage is TRBJ2-7; D is uncertain. CDR1 and CDR2 from the germline V gene are MNHNS and SASEGT. The germline V and J ends were trimmed by 2 bases and 6 bases, with 11 bases remaining between them. The CDR3 consists of 13 residues. CDR3 region: CASSEILGSEQYF. The CDR3 DNA reads as TGTGCCAGCAGTGAAATTCTGGGCAGCGAGCAGTACTTC.

This chain links TRBV18 with TRBJ2-5; 7 nucleotides align to TRBD1. V lost 2 bases and J lost 4; bases outside the gene matches: 1. Germline values: CDR1 KGHSH, CDR2 LQKENI. The CDR3 contains 13 residues. The CDR3 DNA reads TGTGCCAGCTCACCAAACAGGGGAGAGACCCAGTACTTC. Protein: CASSPNRGETQYF.

This clone came up a few times. This chain joins TRBV11-3 and TRBJ2-1; the match to TRBD2 covers 12 bases. Trimming cost V 5 bases and J 4 bases; bases outside gene matches: 6. Germline V gene sequence: CDR1 SGHNT, CDR2 YENEEA. The CDR3 runs to 16 residues. The CDR3 region has the DNA TGTGCCAGCAGCCCTAGCGGGAGGGTCCGATACAATGAGCAGTTCTTC. It is translated as CASSPSGRVRYNEQFF.

The genes are TRBV27 and TRBJ2-2; perhaps TRBD2 as D (5 bases). Per germline, CDR1 MNHEY and CDR2 SMNVEV (reference sequence). The CDR3 loop spans 12 amino acids. Trimming took off 8 bases at V and 7 bases at J, with 11 bases between the two ends. CDR3 in DNA: TGTGCCAGCTGCGGAGGTGTCGGGGAGCTGTTTTTT. It is translated as CASCGGVGELFF.

The gene calls are TRBV19 and TRBJ1-1; 7 bases fit TRBD1. Germline-derived CDR1 and CDR2 are LNHDA and SQIVND (reference sequence). V dropped 6 bases and J dropped 0; count of bases not matched to a gene: 7. This CDR3 comprises 15 residues. This CDR3 is CASSPRQGMNTEAFF. As DNA, the CDR3 is TGTGCCAGTAGCCCCAGACAGGGTATGAACACTGAAGCTTTCTTT.

This clone was seen a handful of times. V and J are TRBV29-1 and TRBJ1-4; D gene unclear. Germline V gene sequence: CDR1 SQVTM, CDR2 ANQGSEA. The CDR3 runs 16 residues. The V and J ends lost 4 bases and 0 bases respectively, with 15 bases between them. As DNA, the CDR3 is TGCAGCGTTGTTACAAGTGCAACCTCAACTAATGAAAAACTGTTTTTT. This codes for CSVVTSATSTNEKLFF.

This chain uses TRBV4-1 with TRBJ1-1; a weak D match, TRBD1 (5 bases). CDR1 and CDR2 from the germline V gene are MGHRA and YSYEKL. The CDR3 contains 13 residues. Trimming shortened V by 6 bases and J by 7 bases, and 15 bases separated the two germline ends. The DNA for the CDR3 is TGCGCCAGCAGAGTCAGGGCCACCCTTGAAGCTTTCTTT. Amino acid sequence: CASRVRATLEAFF.

This clone was counted between two and nine times. The chain has TRBV2 and TRBJ2-5, with TRBD2 identical over 8 bases. The CDR3 spans 13 residues. V shed 7 bases, J shed 2 bases, and the junction held 3 bases outside the gene matches. Germline CDR1 SNHLY, CDR2 FYNNEI. This chain's CDR3 is CASIGTRQETQYF. The CDR3 DNA follows: TGTGCCAGCATCGGGACTAGGCAAGAGACCCAGTACTTC.

V usage is TRBV11-3 and J usage is TRBJ1-1; D uncertain. Germline CDR1 SGHNT, CDR2 YENEEA. V dropped 5 bases and J dropped 3 bases, with 7 bases sitting between them. The CDR3 is 12 residues long. The CDR3 sequence: CASSLRDTEAFF. Here the CDR3 DNA reads TGTGCCAGCAGCCTCCGGGACACTGAAGCTTTCTTT.

This chain uses TRBV19 with TRBJ1-2, with TRBD1 as a possible D gene (6 bases). Trimming took 6 bases from V and 8 from J, leaving 19 bases between them. CDR1 and CDR2 from the germline V gene are LNHDA and SQIVND (reference sequence). The CDR3 spans 14 residues. CDR3 nucleotides: TGTGCCAGTAGGGGGGCAGGGAATGGTCGGGGCTACACCTTC. It yields the protein CASRGAGNGRGYTF.

V usage is TRBV30 and J usage is TRBJ1-4, with D possibly TRBD1 on 5 matching bases. V lost 5 bases and J 0 bases, leaving 10 bases between the germline ends. This CDR3 region has 14 residues. Germline V gene sequence: CDR1 GTSNPN, CDR2 SVGIG (reference sequence). The DNA for the CDR3 is TGTGCCTGGGCAGGGTGGGCAACTAATGAAAAACTGTTTTTT. Protein: CAWAGWATNEKLFF.

This chain joins TRBV19 and TRBJ2-1; 14 bases align to TRBD2. Germline trimming cut 5 bases from V and 4 bases from J; bases unmatched to any gene: 4. Germline V gives CDR1 LNHDA, CDR2 SQIVND (reference sequence). The CDR3 runs 16 residues. CDR3 in DNA: TGTGCCAGTAGTGAGACTAGCGGGAGGGTTTACAATGAGCAGTTCTTC. It codes for CASSETSGRVYNEQFF.

The chain uses TRBV5-6 and TRBJ2-1; D remains unclear. Trimming took 6 bases from V and 8 from J, leaving 24 bases between them. The CDR3 contains 16 residues. CDR1 SGHDT and CDR2 YYEEEE come from the germline V gene. In DNA form, the CDR3 reads TGTGCCAGCATTCTAAACGTGGGCATGGCCGGCGATGAGCAGTTCTTC. Residues: CASILNVGMAGDEQFF.

The chain is built from TRBV14 and TRBJ2-7; 10 nucleotides agree with TRBD1. This CDR3 is built from 16 residues. The trim removed 5 bases at V and 6 bases at J, leaving 13 bases unmatched. Germline V gene data show CDR1 as SGHDN and CDR2 as FVKESK. The CDR3: CASSFSTGTGEGEQYV. CDR3 DNA: TGTGCCAGCAGCTTCTCGACCGGGACAGGGGAAGGCGAGCAGTACGTC.

The rearrangement links TRBV6-1 to TRBJ1-2, with a weak D call TRBD1 (6 bases). Germline V gene data show CDR1 as MNHNS and CDR2 as SASEGT. The CDR3 extends over 17 amino acids. V was shortened by 0 bases and J by 4 bases, with 18 bases between the two germline ends. DNA of the CDR3: TGTGCCAGCAGTGAAGCGCTTCGGGAGGGGGGCCGCTATGGCTACACCTTC. Its translation is CASSEALREGGRYGYTF.

The rearrangement uses TRBV7-9 and TRBJ1-2, with TRBD1 matching over 8 bases. The CDR3 consists of 15 residues. V shed 3 bases, J shed 7 bases, and the junction held 10 bases outside the gene matches. The V gene's germline CDR1 is SEHNR and CDR2 FQNEAQ (reference sequence). The CDR3 spells CASSLDWTGRGGYTF. The CDR3 DNA follows: TGTGCCAGCAGCTTGGATTGGACAGGGCGAGGTGGCTACACCTTC.